The subject of this entry is one TCR beta chain. What it recognizes is unknown. Template material for TCR beta VDJ and CDR3 profiling consisted of genomic DNA. TCRdb called the reads again in MiXCR, with one record for every CDR3 protein. Among about 190,000 distinct CDR3 sequences listed, approximately 48% were seen once. Patients selected for sequencing had displayed CD8+CD57+ cell expansion by flow cytometry. With no exception, the patients had severe acquired aplastic anemia. There was no therapy given to any patient before the blood sampling took place. The sample belongs to a study of CD8+CD57+ T cells in acquired aplastic anemia. Study-level information: Sorting CD4+ and CD8+ cells gave DNA averaging approximately 3 ug.

Germline CDR1 reads LNHDA; CDR2 reads SQIVND (reference sequence). The CDR3 length is 14 residues. The trim removed 7 bases at V and 5 bases at J, leaving 7 bases unmatched. Broader study findings: Patients shared approximately 30 CD8+ CDR3 sequences with controls.

The TCR originated in a human donor with aplastic anemia. The rearrangement links TRBV19 to TRBJ1-5; 8 bases are shared with TRBD1. Material: sorted CD4+, CD8+, or CD8+CD57+ T cells (not recorded which) from PBMCs. CDR3 nucleotides: TGTGCCAGTATGAGGACAGGGCGGCATCAGCCCCAGCATTTT. This sequence encodes CASMRTGRHQPQHF.